Following are 29 T cell receptor beta chains from one sample sequenced in a study of shared clonotypes between healthy human individuals. Only in-frame clones appear in the TCRdb table, and some are missing; sequencing was by immunoSEQ multiplex PCR. The data contain approximately 460,000 clones, around 77% of them singletons. Sequences were obtained from PBMCs. All receptors come from a woman in her 40s in good health. Some clones in this sample may be carry-over from other donors' samples.

The chain employs TRBV7-2 and TRBJ1-4; 7 bases match TRBD1. Unmatched junction bases numbered 8, after V lost 3 bases and J lost 7 bases. Germline assignment: CDR1 SGHTA and CDR2 FQGNSA. The CDR3 covers 15 residues. Here the CDR3 reads CASSLQQGWGEKLFF. The DNA for the CDR3 is TGTGCCAGCAGCTTGCAACAGGGGTGGGGTGAAAAACTGTTTTTT.

A note on this clone: This CDR3 fails to terminate in the conserved phenylalanine or tryptophan, so it likely reflects a read error. The J gene is TRBJ1-5, the V gene TRBV7-8; D is perhaps TRBD1 (6 bases). V was pared by 0 bases and J by 2 bases, with 11 bases between. CDR3 length: 16 amino acids. Germline CDR1 SGHVS, CDR2 FQNEAQ. The CDR3, as DNA: TGTGCCAGCAGCTTAGCGCATGCAGGGGGCAATCAGCCCCAGCATCTT. It encodes CASSLAHAGGNQPQHL.

The chain combines TRBV5-4 with TRBJ2-7; D not resolved. V lost 1 base, J lost 0 bases, and 11 bases lay in between. Germline CDR1 SGHNT, CDR2 YYREEE (reference sequence). The CDR3 spans 15 residues. In DNA, the CDR3 is TGTGCCAGCAGCTTGAGTCAAAGGAGCTCCTACGAGCAGTACTTC. Protein: CASSLSQRSSYEQYF.

J is TRBJ1-4 and V is TRBV6-5, with 9 bases fitting TRBD1. Germline CDR1 reads MNHEY; CDR2 reads SVGAGI. The CDR3 covers 15 residues. V lost 6 bases, J lost 5 bases, and 7 bases stayed unmatched. The CDR3 reads CASRKGGTGNEKLFF. In DNA form, the CDR3 reads TGTGCCAGCAGGAAAGGCGGGACAGGGAATGAAAAACTGTTTTTT.

The chain carries TRBV6-5 and TRBJ2-3; D is ambiguous. Trimming removed 5 bases at V and 4 bases at J, with 10 bases between. Germline V gives CDR1 MNHEY, CDR2 SVGAGI. This CDR3 is 13 amino acids long. CDR3 in DNA: TGTGCCAGCAGTAGGAGATTGCCAGATACGCAGTATTTT. This gives the protein CASSRRLPDTQYF.

The chain employs TRBV30 and TRBJ2-5; D perhaps matches TRBD2 (6 bases). The germline gives CDR1 GTSNPN, CDR2 SVGIG (reference sequence). The CDR3 totals 14 residues. V was clipped by 2 bases and J by 5 bases, with 15 bases between them. CDR3 in amino acids: CAWSLRLGTETQYF. The CDR3 bases are TGTGCCTGGAGTTTGAGACTAGGCACGGAGACCCAGTACTTC.

The chain uses TRBV29-1 and TRBJ2-3, with a possible D match to TRBD2 (6 bases). Germline loops: CDR1 SQVTM, CDR2 ANQGSEA. This CDR3 contains 13 residues. V shed 1 base and J shed 4 bases, with 9 bases lying between them. The CDR3 loop reads CSVEGAGPDTQYF. CDR3 bases: TGCAGCGTTGAAGGGGCGGGACCAGATACGCAGTATTTT.

The chain has TRBV5-1 and TRBJ2-7; 7 bases line up with TRBD1. The CDR3 contains 14 residues. The ends lost 5 bases at V and 0 bases at J; junction bases unmatched: 5. CDR1 and CDR2 (germline): SGHRS, YFSETQ. In DNA, the CDR3 is TGCGCCAGCAGTGGGACAGAGAACTCCTACGAGCAGTACTTC. It codes for CASSGTENSYEQYF.

The rearrangement links TRBV5-1 to TRBJ2-7; TRBD1 matches at 7 bases. With V trimmed by 0 bases and J by 4 bases, 4 bases remained unmatched. In germline, CDR1 is SGHRS, CDR2 YFSETQ. This CDR3 contains 14 residues. The CDR3 region has the DNA TGCGCCAGCAGCTTGGGGACAGGCTTATACGAGCAGTACTTC. Translated: CASSLGTGLYEQYF.

About this clone itself: This sample also contains other DNA sequences that code for the same CDR3. The chain employs TRBV7-2 and TRBJ1-1, with a possible D match to TRBD1 (6 bases). The CDR3 consists of 13 residues. V was pared by 5 bases and J by 1 base, with 8 bases between. The germline V gene has CDR1 SGHTA and CDR2 FQGNSA. The chain's CDR3 is CASSLDRNTEAFF. The DNA of the CDR3 is TGTGCCAGCAGCCTGGACAGGAACACTGAAGCTTTCTTT. The variable domain in full, completed from reference TRBV7-2 and TRBJ1-1, reads GAGVSQSPSNKVTEKGKDVELRCDPISGHTALYWYRQSLGQGLEFLIYFQGNSAPDKSGLPSDRFSAERTGGSVSTLTIQRTQQEDSAVYLCASSLDRNTEAFFGQGTRLTVV.

In the case of this clone: The sample carries other DNA sequences with the same CDR3. The chain carries TRBV18 and TRBJ2-7; D may be TRBD1 (5 bases). This CDR3 has 14 residues. With 2 bases removed from V and 1 base from J, the gap between germline ends came to 9 bases. Germline V lookup: CDR1 KGHSH, CDR2 LQKENI. The CDR3 sequence: CASSPGGQSYEQYF. As DNA, the CDR3 is TGTGCCAGCTCACCAGGCGGACAATCCTACGAGCAGTACTTC.

As to this clone: Other DNA sequences of this sample code for an identical CDR3. This chain uses TRBV18 with TRBJ2-7; 7 bases are shared with TRBD2. The germline gives CDR1 KGHSH, CDR2 LQKENI. The V segment lost 3 bases and the J segment 6 bases; nucleotides outside the gene matches: 2. This CDR3 region has 12 residues. The CDR3 region is CASSPPSGEQYF. The CDR3 DNA reads as TGTGCCAGCTCACCGCCTAGCGGCGAGCAGTACTTC.

The rearrangement links TRBV6-5 to TRBJ2-1; possibly TRBD2 for D (6 bases). With 7 bases removed from V and 5 bases from J, the gap between germline ends came to 15 bases. This CDR3 contains 14 residues. Germline-derived CDR1 and CDR2 are MNHEY and SVGAGI. In nucleotides, the CDR3 is TGTGCCAGCAAGGAAGTCTGGAGGGACAATGAGCAGTTCTTC. It is translated as CASKEVWRDNEQFF.

The chain recombines TRBV7-8 with TRBJ2-3, with TRBD2 matching over 14 bases. Unmatched junction bases numbered 7, after V lost 5 bases and J lost 0 bases. The germline V gene has CDR1 SGHVS and CDR2 FQNEAQ. The length of the CDR3 is 18 residues. CDR3 protein: CASSPRLAGGTSTDTQYF. The CDR3 nucleotides are TGTGCCAGCAGCCCCCGACTAGCGGGAGGGACTAGCACAGATACGCAGTATTTT.

The CDR3 sequence is CASSLAVQVDQYF. The DNA of the CDR3 is TGTGCCAGCAGCTTAGCAGTACAGGTGGATCAGTACTTC. The chain joins TRBV7-9 to TRBJ2-7, with TRBD1 as a possible D gene (5 bases). CDR1 SEHNR and CDR2 FQNEAQ come from the germline V gene (reference sequence). The CDR3 runs 13 residues. Between the trimmed V and J ends, which lost 0 bases and 10 bases, there was a span of 13 bases.

The chain has TRBV23-1 and TRBJ1-4, with a tentative D call TRBD1 (5 bases). TRBV23-1 is an ORF; its function is uncertain. V was trimmed by 4 bases and J by 11 bases, leaving 23 bases between them. The CDR3 is made up of 16 amino acids. The CDR3, as DNA: TGCGCCAGCAGTCCGCGACAGCTAAAAGGGATAGGGAAACTGTTTTTT. The encoded protein is CASSPRQLKGIGKLFF.

V gene TRBV5-1 combines with J gene TRBJ2-3; D may be TRBD2 (5 bases). Trimming removed 1 base at V and 1 base at J, with 10 bases between. This CDR3 has 15 amino acids. CDR1 and CDR2 from the germline V gene are SGHRS and YFSETQ. CDR3 bases: TGCGCCAGCAGCTTGCGAGGGCCCCGCACAGATACGCAGTATTTT. It specifies CASSLRGPRTDTQYF. The whole variable domain, filled in from reference TRBV5-1 and TRBJ2-3, reads KAGVTQTPRYLIKTRGQQVTLSCSPISGHRSVSWYQQTPGQGLQFLFEYFSETQRNKGNFPGRFSGRQFSNSRSEMNVSTLELGDSALYLCASSLRGPRTDTQYFGPGTRLTVL.

This clone was counted many times. This same CDR3 is encoded by further DNA sequences in the sample. The chain recombines TRBV18 with TRBJ1-1, with D perhaps matching TRBD1 (5 bases). The ends were cut back, 6 bases at V and 3 bases at J, with 14 bases in the middle. Germline assignment: CDR1 KGHSH and CDR2 LQKENI. This CDR3 region has 14 residues. The CDR3 nucleotides read TGTGCCAGCTCCCCGGGGGGGGGACACACTGAAGCTTTCTTT. It specifies CASSPGGGHTEAFF.

This clone was picked up many times. This chain joins TRBV15 and TRBJ1-4, with 11 positions matching TRBD1. V lost 5 bases to trimming and J lost 8 bases; unmatched junction nucleotides: 7. Per germline, CDR1 LNHNV and CDR2 YYDKDF (reference sequence). CDR3 length: 15 amino acids. DNA of the CDR3: TGTGCCACCAGCGGTAGGACAGGGGGCAACGAAAAACTGTTTTTT. Translating gives CATSGRTGGNEKLFF.

The chain has TRBV27 and TRBJ2-2; maybe TRBD1 (7 bases). Germline V gene sequence: CDR1 MNHEY, CDR2 SMNVEV (reference sequence). The CDR3 runs 14 residues. V lost 8 bases and J lost 4, with 14 bases in between. Written as DNA, the CDR3 is TGTGCCAGCGCGGGACAGAGATTCACCGGGGAGCTGTTTTTT. Translation: CASAGQRFTGELFF.

The gene calls are TRBV15 and TRBJ2-5; 8 bases are shared with TRBD1. The J segment lost 5 bases and the V segment lost 4 bases, leaving 3 bases of the junction unmatched. This CDR3 region has 13 residues. CDR1 LNHNV and CDR2 YYDKDF come from the germline V gene (reference sequence). CDR3 region: CATSMQGAETQYF. CDR3 DNA: TGTGCCACCAGCATGCAGGGGGCCGAGACCCAGTACTTC.

This clone was recorded many times. V gene TRBV5-4 combines with J gene TRBJ2-1, with a possible D match to TRBD1 (8 bases). CDR1 and CDR2 (germline): SGHNT, YYREEE (reference sequence). The V gene lost 2 bases and the J gene lost 6 bases, with 18 bases spanning the gap. The length of the CDR3 is 16 residues. Written as DNA, the CDR3 is TGTGCCAGCAGCTTCGCGAAACAGGGGGGGGTCAATGAGCAGTTCTTC. This gives the protein CASSFAKQGGVNEQFF.

This chain links TRBV27 with TRBJ2-2; D may be TRBD1 (8 bases). CDR3 length: 17 residues. Trimming stripped 2 bases from V and 4 bases from J, with 17 bases between. Germline CDR1 reads MNHEY; CDR2 reads SMNVEV (reference sequence). The CDR3 is CASSLPGQGGSTGELFF. The CDR3, as DNA: TGTGCCAGCAGTTTACCCGGACAGGGCGGGAGCACCGGGGAGCTGTTTTTT.

Concerning this clone: The junction departs from the called germline gene at one end, perhaps through a read error. The chain joins TRBV7-7 to TRBJ2-1; 10 bases map to TRBD2. Germline CDR1 SSHAT, CDR2 FNYEAQ (reference sequence). The CDR3 spans 16 residues. This chain's CDR3 is CASSPIGGTSDDEQFF. The CDR3 DNA reads TGTGCTAGCAGCCCCATAGGTGGGACTAGCGACGATGAGCAGTTCTTC. Drawing the rest from reference TRBV7-7 and TRBJ2-1, the complete variable domain is GAGVSQSPRYKVTKRGQDVTLRCDPISSHATLYWYQQALGQGPEFLTYFNYEAQPDKSGLPSDRFSAERPEGSISTLTIQRTEQRDSAMYRCASSPIGGTSDDEQFFGPGTRLTVL.

This sequence joins TRBV19 and TRBJ2-7; TRBD2 agrees at 12 bases. V was pared by 6 bases and J by 3 bases, with 9 bases of the junction left unmatched. The CDR3 covers 16 residues. CDR1 is LNHDA and CDR2 is SQIVND in the germline V gene (reference sequence). The CDR3 DNA reads TGTGCCAGTAGAGAAATACTAGCGGGAGGTAACTACGAGCAGTACTTC. It yields the protein CASREILAGGNYEQYF.

As regards this clone: This likely came from a read error, as a far larger clone is one base away. The CDR3 sequence: CTSSFTTNTEAFF. Written as DNA, the CDR3 is TGTACCAGCAGCTTCACGACGAACACTGAAGCTTTCTTT. V and J are TRBV7-9 and TRBJ1-1; D is unresolved. CDR1 is SEHNR, CDR2 FQNEAQ, per germline (reference sequence). CDR3 size: 13 residues.

The J gene is TRBJ1-4, the V gene TRBV15; 8 bases are shared with TRBD1. The CDR3 totals 15 residues. Unmatched junction bases numbered 7, after V lost 4 bases and J lost 6 bases. Germline CDR1 LNHNV, CDR2 YYDKDF (reference sequence). The DNA for the CDR3 is TGTGCCACCAGCAAACGGACAGGGACGGATGAAAAACTGTTTTTT. Translation: CATSKRTGTDEKLFF.

This chain uses TRBV4-2 with TRBJ1-2, with 9 bases aligning to TRBD1. V dropped 0 bases and J dropped 6; count of bases not matched to a gene: 5. The CDR3 sequence is 15 residues long. CDR1 LGHNA and CDR2 YNFKEQ come from the germline V gene. CDR3 nucleotides: TGTGCCAGCAGCCAAGAACAGGGGGCGAGGAATGGCTACACCTTC. Residues: CASSQEQGARNGYTF.

Concerning this clone: A far bigger clonotype differs at one base, so this is likely a read error. Other DNA variants within this sample encode the same CDR3. This chain connects TRBV30 to TRBJ1-1, with D possibly being TRBD1 (5 bases). CDR1 and CDR2 from the germline V gene are GTSNPN and SVGIG (reference sequence). The CDR3 consists of 15 residues. CDR3 loop: CAWSGGVWVNTEAFF. The DNA for the CDR3 is TGTGCCTGGAGTGGGGGGGTTTGGGTGAACACTGAAGCTTTCTTC.